This passage covers 21 T cell receptor beta chains from one sample sequenced in a study of regulatory T cells in long-lasting Graves disease. Assembly of TCR beta libraries relied on iRepertoire HTBI primers together with Arm-PCR of CDR3 regions. In TCRdb, the multiplex PCR reads were re-called with MiXCR into one record per CDR3 protein. The repertoire holds approximately 380,000 distinct CDR3 sequences, with less than 25% as singletons. The time point: persistent/refractory GD, antithyroid drugs over 5 years with positive TRAb. PBMC RNA served as the TCR library source. The specimen was peripheral blood mononuclear cells (PBMCs), collected when the disease was refractory, from a patient treated with antithyroid drugs. The origin of the receptors is a female donor with Graves disease.

This clonotype has more than one count but fewer than ten. V usage is TRBV4-1 and J usage is TRBJ1-2, with D maybe TRBD1 (5 bases). CDR1 is MGHRA and CDR2 is YSYEKL in the germline V gene. The CDR3 loop spans 13 amino acids. V lost 0 bases and J 8 bases, leaving 10 bases between the germline ends. This CDR3 reads CASSQDGTVGYTF. In DNA, the CDR3 is TGCGCCAGCAGCCAAGACGGGACGGTCGGCTACACCTTC.

The rearrangement joins TRBV20-1 to TRBJ1-2; D gene ambiguous. The CDR3 length is 14 residues. CDR1 and CDR2 (germline): DFQATT, SNEGSKA (reference sequence). V shed 0 bases and J shed 4 bases, with 12 bases lying between them. The CDR3 loop is CSARDVGQVYGYTF. As DNA, the CDR3 is TGCAGTGCTAGAGATGTCGGCCAGGTCTATGGCTACACCTTC.

The table lists this clonotype with many counts. The chain combines TRBV6-5 with TRBJ2-5; D is uncertain. Trimming removed 3 bases from V and 2 bases from J, with 16 bases in between. This CDR3 is built from 16 residues. CDR1 MNHEY and CDR2 SVGAGI come from the germline V gene. DNA for the CDR3: TGTGCCAGCAGTTATTGGAGTTCTGAGGCGCAAGAGACCCAGTACTTC. This gives the protein CASSYWSSEAQETQYF.

This clonotype was recorded many times. The gene calls are TRBV2 and TRBJ1-4; D gene uncertain. Germline values: CDR1 SNHLY, CDR2 FYNNEI. Between the trimmed V and J ends, which lost 1 base and 7 bases, there was a span of 19 bases. The CDR3 is made up of 17 amino acids. CDR3 in DNA: TGTGCCAGCAGTGAAGGTAGTGCAAGCGGGCAGAGTGAAAAACTGTTTTTT. It translates to CASSEGSASGQSEKLFF.

The chain uses TRBV6-1 and TRBJ2-2; no clear D. V lost 6 bases and J lost 9, with 11 bases in between. This CDR3 comprises 12 residues. CDR1 is MNHNS and CDR2 is SASEGT in the germline V gene. The CDR3 region is CASSNPPRELFF. As DNA, the CDR3 is TGTGCCAGCAGCAACCCCCCCAGGGAGCTGTTTTTT.

The chain employs TRBV2 and TRBJ2-2, with D unclear. Looked up from germline, CDR1 is SNHLY and CDR2 is FYNNEI. CDR3 length equals 12 residues. Trimming shortened V by 7 bases and J by 7 bases, and 10 bases separated the two germline ends. This chain's CDR3 is CASKLLGGELFF. The DNA for the CDR3 is TGTGCCAGCAAGCTCCTAGGCGGGGAGCTGTTTTTT.

The rearrangement joins TRBV20-1 to TRBJ2-1; 7 bases are shared with TRBD1. Germline assignment: CDR1 DFQATT and CDR2 SNEGSKA (reference sequence). J lost 8 bases, V lost 0 bases, and 10 bases had no gene match. The CDR3 runs 15 residues. In nucleotides, the CDR3 is TGCAGTGCTAGAGATCGGGTCGGGACAGTCGATGAGCAGTTCTTC. Protein: CSARDRVGTVDEQFF.

This clonotype was counted many times. The chain links TRBV3-1 to TRBJ1-1; no clear D gene. This CDR3 region has 14 residues. The germline V and J ends were trimmed by 0 bases and 5 bases, with 10 bases remaining between them. In germline, CDR1 is LGHDT, CDR2 YNNKEL (reference sequence). CDR3 residues: CASSQDGDGTEAFF. For the CDR3, the DNA is TGTGCCAGCAGCCAAGATGGGGATGGGACTGAAGCTTTCTTT.

Many counts were recorded for this clonotype. The CDR3 DNA sequence: TGTGCCAGCAGTATCGGGACAGGGGAAAACATTCAGTACTTC. This codes for CASSIGTGENIQYF. The chain carries TRBV12-3 or TRBV12-4 and TRBJ2-4; TRBD1 agrees at 10 bases. The CDR3 loop spans 14 amino acids. The trim removed 5 bases at V and 5 bases at J, leaving 3 bases unmatched.

The CDR3 region is CASSQERQGNTEAFF. CDR3 nucleotide sequence: TGTGCCAGCAGCCAAGAACGACAGGGGAACACTGAAGCTTTCTTT. The chain is built from TRBV4-2 and TRBJ1-1; 7 bases match TRBD1. The CDR3 runs 15 residues. In germline, CDR1 is LGHNA, CDR2 YNFKEQ. V shed 0 bases and J 1 base; nucleotides not matched to a gene: 2.

The CDR3 sequence is CSVGGDQPQHF. CDR3 in DNA: TGCAGCGTGGGGGGTGACCAGCCCCAGCATTTT. V usage is TRBV29-1 and J usage is TRBJ1-5; a weak D match, TRBD1 (5 bases). The CDR3 has 11 amino acids. Trimming stripped 6 bases from V and 7 bases from J, with 10 bases between. CDR1 is SQVTM and CDR2 is ANQGSEA in the germline V gene.

The count of this clonotype is one. This chain uses TRBV20-1 with TRBJ2-5; TRBD2 matches 9 bases. This CDR3 is 17 amino acids long. Per germline, CDR1 DFQATT and CDR2 SNEGSKA (reference sequence). The CDR3: CSSLDLSGSGGPETQYF. CDR3 nucleotide sequence: TGCAGCTCTCTTGACCTTAGCGGGAGTGGGGGCCCGGAGACCCAGTACTTC.

This clonotype was counted a few times. The chain couples TRBV5-1 to TRBJ2-2; tentatively, D is TRBD1 or TRBD2 (5 bases each). V shed 5 bases and J shed 4 bases, with 12 bases lying between them. The germline V gene encodes CDR1 SGHRS and CDR2 YFSETQ. The length of the CDR3 is 14 residues. This CDR3 is CASRGTDFTGELFF. CDR3 coding DNA: TGCGCCAGCAGGGGGACGGACTTCACCGGGGAGCTGTTTTTT.

The chain carries TRBV20-1 and TRBJ2-1, with 8 positions matching TRBD2. With 6 bases clipped from V and 4 bases from J, the junction kept 11 bases outside the gene matches. CDR1 DFQATT and CDR2 SNEGSKA come from the germline V gene (reference sequence). CDR3 length: 15 residues. The CDR3 bases are TGCAGTGCCAAGGGACTAGACCTACCTTACAATGAGCAGTTCTTC. Translated, it gives CSAKGLDLPYNEQFF.

This clonotype was counted once. The chain carries TRBV7-9 and TRBJ1-1; D unresolved. V was clipped by 5 bases and J by 6 bases, with 7 bases between them. Per germline, CDR1 SEHNR and CDR2 FQNEAQ (reference sequence). The CDR3 has 11 amino acids. The CDR3 spells CASSQDAEAFF. CDR3 sequence (DNA): TGTGCCAGCAGCCAGGACGCTGAAGCTTTCTTT.

Regarding this clonotype: A single base separates this from a much larger clone, so it may be a read error. This sequence joins TRBV5-6 and TRBJ2-4; TRBD1 matches 8 bases. This CDR3 contains 16 residues. The junction had 15 bases not matched to a gene; V was cut back by 4 bases and J by 9 bases. The V gene's germline CDR1 is SGHDT and CDR2 YYEEEE. The CDR3 nucleotides read TGTGCCAGCAGCCCCGGTTCAGGGGGCGCTTCTTTCATTCAGTACTTC. Protein product: CASSPGSGGASFIQYF.

This clonotype was counted ten times or more. The chain recombines TRBV11-2 with TRBJ2-5, with D unresolved. CDR3 length: 13 amino acids. The germline V gene encodes CDR1 SGHAT and CDR2 FQNNGV. V lost 3 bases and J lost 5, with 10 bases in between. CDR3 bases: TGTGCCAGCAGCTTTTTTGGGTGGGAGACCCAGTACTTC. Translated: CASSFFGWETQYF. Looking up the rest from reference TRBV11-2 and TRBJ2-5 gives the full variable domain: EAGVAQSPRYKIIEKRQSVAFWCNPISGHATLYWYQQILGQGPKLLIQFQNNGVVDDSQLPKDRFSAERLKGVDSTLKIQPAKLEDSAVYLCASSFFGWETQYFGPGTRLLVL.

V usage is TRBV7-2 and J usage is TRBJ2-1, with TRBD2 identical over 13 bases. Germline values: CDR1 SGHTA, CDR2 FQGNSA. The trim removed 5 bases at V and 0 bases at J, leaving 19 bases unmatched. The CDR3 has 22 amino acids. CDR3 coding DNA: TGTGCCAGCAGCACAACCGGGACTAGCGGGAACCATAGAACCAGCTCCTACAATGAGCAGTTCTTC. Its protein product is CASSTTGTSGNHRTSSYNEQFF.

CDR3 loop: CASSQVGGEETQYF. The CDR3 coding sequence is TGCGCCAGCAGCCAAGTCGGGGGGGAAGAGACCCAGTACTTC. The chain combines TRBV4-1 with TRBJ2-5, with TRBD2 matching 8 bases. The CDR3 runs 14 residues. Germline V gives CDR1 MGHRA, CDR2 YSYEKL. The trim removed 1 base at V and 3 bases at J, leaving 1 base unmatched.

V usage is TRBV29-1 and J usage is TRBJ1-2, with D unresolved. This CDR3 is built from 13 residues. Germline V lookup: CDR1 SQVTM, CDR2 ANQGSEA. V shed 0 bases and J shed 3 bases, with 8 bases lying between them. CDR3 in DNA: TGCAGCGTTGAAGATTGGGCAGACTATGGCTACACCTTC. Encoded protein: CSVEDWADYGYTF.

V gene TRBV6-1 combines with J gene TRBJ2-7; weak D call: TRBD2 (7 bases). V was shortened by 6 bases and J by 3 bases, with 18 bases between the two germline ends. CDR3 size: 15 residues. Germline CDR1 and CDR2: MNHNS and SASEGT. Here the CDR3 reads CASRLGGLNFYEQYF. Written as DNA, the CDR3 is TGTGCCAGCAGGCTAGGGGGACTAAACTTCTACGAGCAGTACTTC.